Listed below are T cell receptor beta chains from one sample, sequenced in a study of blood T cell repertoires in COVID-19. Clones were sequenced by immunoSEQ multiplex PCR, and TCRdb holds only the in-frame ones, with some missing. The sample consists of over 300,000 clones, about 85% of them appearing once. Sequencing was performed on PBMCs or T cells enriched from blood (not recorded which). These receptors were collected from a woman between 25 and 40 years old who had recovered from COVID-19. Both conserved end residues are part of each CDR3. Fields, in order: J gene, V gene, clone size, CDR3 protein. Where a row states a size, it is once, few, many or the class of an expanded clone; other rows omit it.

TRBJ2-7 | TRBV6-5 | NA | CASRLETGGRYEQYF
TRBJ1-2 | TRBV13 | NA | CASSLGQGKVYGYTF
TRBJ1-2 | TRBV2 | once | CASSGQSQSYGYTF
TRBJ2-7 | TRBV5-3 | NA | CARSRRYGYEQYF
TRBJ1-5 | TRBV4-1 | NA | CASSQGGGRNQPQHF
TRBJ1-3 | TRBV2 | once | CASSEAPLAGRSGNTIYF
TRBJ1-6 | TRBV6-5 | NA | CASSLTGIYNSPLHF
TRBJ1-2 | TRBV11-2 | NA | CASSLDLQVDGYTF
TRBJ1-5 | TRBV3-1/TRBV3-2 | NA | CASSHGAPGQPQHF
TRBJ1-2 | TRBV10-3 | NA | CAISVQGPNGYTF
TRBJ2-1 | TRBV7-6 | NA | CASSLTGLAGVNEQFF
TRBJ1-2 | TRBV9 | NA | CASSRDSWSYGYTF
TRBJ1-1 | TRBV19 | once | CASSIEGRGPSEAFF
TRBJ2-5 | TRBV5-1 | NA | CASSPGGSGETQYF
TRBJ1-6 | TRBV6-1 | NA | CASSDRQVDNSPLHF
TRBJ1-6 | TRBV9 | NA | CASSAMTGAYNSPLHF
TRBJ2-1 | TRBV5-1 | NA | CASRSGGAYNEQFF
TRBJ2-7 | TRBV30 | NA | CAWSQPRDEQYF
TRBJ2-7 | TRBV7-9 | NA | CASSYGTGFYEQYF
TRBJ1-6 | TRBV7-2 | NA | CASSLAGLISPLHF
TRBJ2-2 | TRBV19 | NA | CASSFSGSTGELFF
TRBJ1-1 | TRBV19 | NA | CASSTDGDTEAFF
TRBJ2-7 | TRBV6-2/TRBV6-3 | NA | CASSPMGSGLSYEQYF
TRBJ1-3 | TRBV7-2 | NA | CASSLIGGPGNTIYF
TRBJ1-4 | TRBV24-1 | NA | CATSDFSGTTNEKLFF
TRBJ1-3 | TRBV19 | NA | CASSEGVGNTIYF
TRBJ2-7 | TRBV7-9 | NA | CASSLSGGYEQYF
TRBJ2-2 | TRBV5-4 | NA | CASTKSLNTGELFF
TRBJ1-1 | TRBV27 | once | CASSLSPRQARPNTEAFF
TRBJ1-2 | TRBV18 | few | CASSPRQGEVSYGYTF
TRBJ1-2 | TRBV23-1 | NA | CASSQQGSHGYTF
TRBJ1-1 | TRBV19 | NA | CASSNPLTGRNTEAFF